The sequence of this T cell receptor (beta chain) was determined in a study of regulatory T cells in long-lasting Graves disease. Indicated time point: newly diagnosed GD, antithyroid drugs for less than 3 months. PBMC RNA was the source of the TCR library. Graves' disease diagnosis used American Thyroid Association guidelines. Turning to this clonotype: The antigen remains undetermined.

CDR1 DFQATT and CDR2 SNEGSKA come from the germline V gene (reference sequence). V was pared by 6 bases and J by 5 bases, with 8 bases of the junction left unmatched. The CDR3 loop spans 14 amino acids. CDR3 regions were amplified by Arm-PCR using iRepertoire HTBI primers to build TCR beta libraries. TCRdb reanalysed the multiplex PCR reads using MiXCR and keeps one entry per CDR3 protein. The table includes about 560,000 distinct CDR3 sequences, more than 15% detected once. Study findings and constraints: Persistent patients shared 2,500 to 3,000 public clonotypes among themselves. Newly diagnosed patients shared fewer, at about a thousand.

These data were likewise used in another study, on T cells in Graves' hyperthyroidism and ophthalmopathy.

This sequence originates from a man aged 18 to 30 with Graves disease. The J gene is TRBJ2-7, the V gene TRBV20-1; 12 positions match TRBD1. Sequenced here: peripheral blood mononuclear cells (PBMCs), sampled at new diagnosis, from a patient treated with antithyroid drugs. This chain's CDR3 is CSATKGQGANEQYF. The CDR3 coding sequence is TGCAGTGCGACCAAGGGACAGGGGGCTAACGAGCAGTACTTC.